The rows below give T cell receptor beta chains drawn from one sample of a study of blood T cell repertoires in COVID-19. Sequenced by immunoSEQ multiplex PCR; TCRdb stores in-frame clones only, minus some. This table holds 200,000 to 300,000 clones, 80% to 85% found once. Sequenced: peripheral blood. The receptors originated from a man in his fifties or sixties with acute or convalescent COVID-19. Both conserved end residues are trimmed from each CDR3. Fields, in order: J gene, V gene, D gene, CDR3 protein. A D gene is named only where the DNA matches it firmly.

TRBJ2-7	TRBV30	-	AWSVNQESYEQY
TRBJ2-4	TRBV20-1	-	SASSGVEYIQY
TRBJ1-5	TRBV7-2	-	ASSLDNRNQPQH
TRBJ2-2	TRBV12-3/TRBV12-4	TRBD1	ASSVQGPGELF
TRBJ2-7	TRBV28	-	ASGPVGQFYEQY
TRBJ1-1	TRBV4-1	TRBD1	ASSQEGQVTEAF
TRBJ2-5	TRBV29-1	TRBD1	SVGGTGGETQY
TRBJ2-1	TRBV6-5	TRBD2	ASSSPGLAGDEQF
TRBJ2-7	TRBV23-1	-	ASSQRHYPEGEQY
TRBJ1-6	TRBV5-1	TRBD1	ASSTGQGKPNSPLH